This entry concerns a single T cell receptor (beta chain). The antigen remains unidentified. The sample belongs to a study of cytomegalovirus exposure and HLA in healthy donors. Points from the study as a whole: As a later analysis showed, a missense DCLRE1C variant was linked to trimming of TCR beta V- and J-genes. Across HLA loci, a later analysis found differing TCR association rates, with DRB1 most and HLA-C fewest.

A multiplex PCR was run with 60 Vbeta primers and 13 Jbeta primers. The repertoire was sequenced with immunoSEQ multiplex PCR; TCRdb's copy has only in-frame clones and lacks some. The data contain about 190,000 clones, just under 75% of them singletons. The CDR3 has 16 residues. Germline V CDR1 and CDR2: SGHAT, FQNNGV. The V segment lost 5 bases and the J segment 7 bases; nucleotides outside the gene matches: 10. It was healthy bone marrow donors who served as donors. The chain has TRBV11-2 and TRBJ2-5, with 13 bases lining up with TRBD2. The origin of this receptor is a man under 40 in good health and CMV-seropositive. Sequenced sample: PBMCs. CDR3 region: CASSPGTSGVPPTQYF. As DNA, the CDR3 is TGTGCCAGCAGCCCAGGGACTAGCGGGGTTCCCCCGACCCAGTACTTC.